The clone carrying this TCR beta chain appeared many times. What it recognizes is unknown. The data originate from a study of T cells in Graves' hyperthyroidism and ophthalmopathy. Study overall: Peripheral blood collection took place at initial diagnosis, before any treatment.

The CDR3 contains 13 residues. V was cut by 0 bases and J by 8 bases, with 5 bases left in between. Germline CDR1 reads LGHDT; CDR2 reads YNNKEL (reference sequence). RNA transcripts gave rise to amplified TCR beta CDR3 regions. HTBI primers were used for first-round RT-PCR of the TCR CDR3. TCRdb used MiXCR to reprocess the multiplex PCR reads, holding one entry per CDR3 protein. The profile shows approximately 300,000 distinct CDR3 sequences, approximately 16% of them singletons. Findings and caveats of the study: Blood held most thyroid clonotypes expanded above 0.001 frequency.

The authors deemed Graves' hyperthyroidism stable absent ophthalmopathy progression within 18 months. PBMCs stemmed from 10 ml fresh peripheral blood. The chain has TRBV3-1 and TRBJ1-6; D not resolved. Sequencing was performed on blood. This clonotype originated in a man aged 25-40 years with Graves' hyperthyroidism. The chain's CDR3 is CASSQDFYSPLHF. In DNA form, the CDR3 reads TGTGCCAGCAGCCAAGATTTTTATTCACCCCTCCACTTT. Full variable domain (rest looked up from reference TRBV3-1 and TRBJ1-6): DTAVSQTPKYLVTQMGNDKSIKCEQNLGHDTMYWYKQDSKKFLKIMFSYNNKELIINETVPNRFSPKSPDKAHLNLHINSLELGDSAVYFCASSQDFYSPLHFGNGTRLTVT.